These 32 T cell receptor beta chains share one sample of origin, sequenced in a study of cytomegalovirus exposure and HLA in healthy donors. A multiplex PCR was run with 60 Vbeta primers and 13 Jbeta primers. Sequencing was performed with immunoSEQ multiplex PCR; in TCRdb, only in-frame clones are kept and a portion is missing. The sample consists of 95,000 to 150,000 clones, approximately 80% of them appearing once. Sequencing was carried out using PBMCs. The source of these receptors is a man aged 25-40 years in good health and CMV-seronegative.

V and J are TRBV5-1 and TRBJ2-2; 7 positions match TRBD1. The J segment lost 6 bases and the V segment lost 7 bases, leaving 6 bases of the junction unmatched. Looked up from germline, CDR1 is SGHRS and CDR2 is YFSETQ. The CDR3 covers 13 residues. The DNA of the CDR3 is TGCGCCAGCTCACAAAGGGGGCCCGGGGAGCTGTTTTTT. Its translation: CASSQRGPGELFF.

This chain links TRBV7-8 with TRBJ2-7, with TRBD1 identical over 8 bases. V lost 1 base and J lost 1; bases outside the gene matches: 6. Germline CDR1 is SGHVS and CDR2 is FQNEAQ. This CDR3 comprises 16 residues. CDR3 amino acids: CASSLERTGTSYEQYF. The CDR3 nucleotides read TGTGCCAGCAGCTTAGAAAGGACAGGGACTTCCTACGAGCAGTACTTC.

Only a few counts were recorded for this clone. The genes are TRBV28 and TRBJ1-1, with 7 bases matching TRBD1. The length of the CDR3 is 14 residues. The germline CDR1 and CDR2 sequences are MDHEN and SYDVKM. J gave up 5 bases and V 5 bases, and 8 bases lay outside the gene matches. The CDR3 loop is CASSKGGLGTEAFF. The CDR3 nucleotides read TGTGCCAGCAGTAAAGGGGGCTTGGGAACTGAAGCTTTCTTT.

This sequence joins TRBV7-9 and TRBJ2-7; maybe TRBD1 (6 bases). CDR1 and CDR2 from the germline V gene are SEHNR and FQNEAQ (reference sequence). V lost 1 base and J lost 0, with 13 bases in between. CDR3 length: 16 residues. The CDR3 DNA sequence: TGTGCCAGCAGCTTAGGACAGGCGGGCATCTCCTACGAGCAGTACTTC. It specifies CASSLGQAGISYEQYF.

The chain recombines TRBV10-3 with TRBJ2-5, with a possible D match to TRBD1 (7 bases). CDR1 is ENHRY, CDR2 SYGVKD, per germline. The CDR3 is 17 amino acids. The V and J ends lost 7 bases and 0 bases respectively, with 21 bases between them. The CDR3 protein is CAIKGGGMAYNQETQYF. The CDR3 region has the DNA TGTGCCATCAAAGGGGGCGGGATGGCGTACAACCAAGAGACCCAGTACTTC.

The CDR3 protein is CASSLGDRHNEKLFF. CDR3 coding DNA: TGCGCCAGCAGCTTGGGGGACAGGCATAATGAAAAACTGTTTTTT. The V and J genes are TRBV5-1 and TRBJ1-4; 8 positions agree with TRBD1. The V gene's germline CDR1 is SGHRS and CDR2 YFSETQ. This CDR3 has 15 amino acids. Germline trimming cut 0 bases from V and 4 bases from J; bases unmatched to any gene: 2.

The CDR3 is CASSPAGANEKLFF. The CDR3 nucleotides are TGTGCCAGCTCACCCGCCGGGGCTAATGAAAAACTGTTTTTT. The genes are TRBV18 and TRBJ1-4; D is uncertain. The CDR3 runs 14 residues. Trimming pared 3 bases from V and 3 bases from J, leaving 8 bases between. Germline-derived CDR1 and CDR2 are KGHSH and LQKENI. The whole variable domain, remainder taken from reference TRBV18 and TRBJ1-4, is NAGVMQNPRHLVRRRGQEARLRCSPMKGHSHVYWYRQLPEEGLKFMVYLQKENIIDESGMPKERFSAEFPKEGPSILRIQQVVRGDSAAYFCASSPAGANEKLFFGSGTQLSVL.

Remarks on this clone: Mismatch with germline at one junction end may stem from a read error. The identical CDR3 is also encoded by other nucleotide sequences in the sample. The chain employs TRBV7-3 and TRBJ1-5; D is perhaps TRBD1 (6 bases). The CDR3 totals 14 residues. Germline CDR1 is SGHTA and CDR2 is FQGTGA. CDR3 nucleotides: TGTGCCAGCAGTTTAACTGGGGGCAACCAGCCCCAGCATTTT. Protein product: CASSLTGGNQPQHF.

CDR3 sequence (DNA): TGTGCCAGCAGCCTCCCACTAGCGGGAGGCGATGAGCAGTTCTTC. Amino acid sequence: CASSLPLAGGDEQFF. The chain has TRBV28 and TRBJ2-1, with 12 bases matching TRBD2. This CDR3 is built from 15 residues. The germline V gene has CDR1 MDHEN and CDR2 SYDVKM. V lost 6 bases to trimming and J lost 8 bases; unmatched junction nucleotides: 8.

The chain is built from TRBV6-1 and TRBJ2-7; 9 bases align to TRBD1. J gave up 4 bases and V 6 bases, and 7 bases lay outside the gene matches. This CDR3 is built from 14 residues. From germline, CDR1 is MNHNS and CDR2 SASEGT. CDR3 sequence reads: CASRAGTGRYEQYF. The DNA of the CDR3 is TGTGCCAGCAGAGCCGGGACAGGGAGGTACGAGCAGTACTTC.

The CDR3 sequence: CASSLRIIGTVMNTEAFF. CDR3 DNA sequence: TGTGCCAGCAGCTTAAGGATAATAGGAACAGTGATGAACACTGAAGCTTTCTTT. This chain uses TRBV7-6 with TRBJ1-1; D is undetermined. Germline CDR1 is SGHVS and CDR2 is FNYEAQ. The CDR3 totals 18 residues. The V end lost 2 bases, the J end lost 0 bases, and 19 bases lay between the germline ends.

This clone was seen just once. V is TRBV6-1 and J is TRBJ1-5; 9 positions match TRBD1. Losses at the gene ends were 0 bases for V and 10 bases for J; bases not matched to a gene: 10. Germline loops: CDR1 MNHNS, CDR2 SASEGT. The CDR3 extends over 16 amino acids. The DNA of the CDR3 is TGTGCCAGCAGTGAAGCGCCTACAGGGGGCCGTGGTCCCCAGCATTTT. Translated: CASSEAPTGGRGPQHF.

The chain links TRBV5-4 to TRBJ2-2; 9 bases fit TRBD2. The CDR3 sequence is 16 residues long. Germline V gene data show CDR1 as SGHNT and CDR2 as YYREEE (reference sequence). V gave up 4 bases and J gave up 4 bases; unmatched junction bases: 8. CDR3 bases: TGTGCCAGCAGCCGCAGGCTAGCGGGATTCACCGGGGAGCTGTTTTTT. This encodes CASSRRLAGFTGELFF.

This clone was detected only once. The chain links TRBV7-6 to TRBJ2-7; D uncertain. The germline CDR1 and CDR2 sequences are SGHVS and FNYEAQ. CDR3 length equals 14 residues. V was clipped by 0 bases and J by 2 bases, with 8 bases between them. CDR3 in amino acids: CASSLAAETYEQYF. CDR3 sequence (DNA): TGTGCCAGCAGCTTAGCGGCGGAAACCTACGAGCAGTACTTC.

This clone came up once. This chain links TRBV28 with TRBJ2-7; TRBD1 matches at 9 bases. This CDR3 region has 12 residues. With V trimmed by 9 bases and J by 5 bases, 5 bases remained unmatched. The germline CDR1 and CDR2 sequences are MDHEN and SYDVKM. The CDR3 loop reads CASGQGLNEQYF. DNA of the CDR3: TGTGCCAGTGGACAGGGGCTAAACGAGCAGTACTTC.

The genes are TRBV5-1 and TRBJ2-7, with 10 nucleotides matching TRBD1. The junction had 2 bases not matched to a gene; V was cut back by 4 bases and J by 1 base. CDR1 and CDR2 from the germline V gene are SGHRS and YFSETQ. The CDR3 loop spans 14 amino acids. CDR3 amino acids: CASSMDRGSYEQYF. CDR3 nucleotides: TGCGCCAGCAGCATGGACAGGGGGTCCTACGAGCAGTACTTC.

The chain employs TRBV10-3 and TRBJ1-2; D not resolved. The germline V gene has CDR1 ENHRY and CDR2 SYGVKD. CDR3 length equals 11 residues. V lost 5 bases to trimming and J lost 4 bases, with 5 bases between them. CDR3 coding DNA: TGTGCCATCAGTCAAATCTATGGCTACACCTTC. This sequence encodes CAISQIYGYTF.

The CDR3 here is CSVGRTSGNEKLFF. The DNA for the CDR3 is TGCAGCGTTGGACGGACGAGCGGTAATGAAAAACTGTTTTTT. V and J are TRBV29-1 and TRBJ1-4, with D unresolved. Germline V gene lookup returns CDR1 SQVTM and CDR2 ANQGSEA. Deletions cut 4 bases from V and 4 bases from J, with 13 bases between. The CDR3 is 14 residues long.

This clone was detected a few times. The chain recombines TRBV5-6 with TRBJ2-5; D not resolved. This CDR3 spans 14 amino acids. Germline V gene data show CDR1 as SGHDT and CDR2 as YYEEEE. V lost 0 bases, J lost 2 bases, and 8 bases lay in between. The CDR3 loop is CASSLVNSQETQYF. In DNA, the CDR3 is TGTGCCAGCAGCTTGGTAAACAGTCAAGAGACCCAGTACTTC.

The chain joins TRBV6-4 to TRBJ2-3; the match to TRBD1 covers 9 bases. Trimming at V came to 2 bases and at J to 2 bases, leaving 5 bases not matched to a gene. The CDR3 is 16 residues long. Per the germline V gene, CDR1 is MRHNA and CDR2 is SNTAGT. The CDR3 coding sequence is TGTGCCAGCAGTGACCGAGGGACAGGGCACACAGATACGCAGTATTTT. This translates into CASSDRGTGHTDTQYF.

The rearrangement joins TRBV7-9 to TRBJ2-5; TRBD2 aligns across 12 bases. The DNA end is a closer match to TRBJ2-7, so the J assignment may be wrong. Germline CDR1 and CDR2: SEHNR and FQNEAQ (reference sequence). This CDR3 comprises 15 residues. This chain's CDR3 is CASSDLAGGLHEQYF. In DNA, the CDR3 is TGTGCCAGCAGCGACCTAGCGGGGGGGCTCCACGAGCAGTACTTC.

The CDR3 here is CASSPSRFSGGGSYEQYF. The CDR3 DNA is TGTGCCAGCAGCCCCAGCCGGTTTAGCGGGGGGGGCTCCTACGAGCAGTACTTC. The genes are TRBV27 and TRBJ2-7; the match to TRBD2 covers 11 bases. V dropped 6 bases and J dropped 0; count of bases not matched to a gene: 13. CDR1 is MNHEY and CDR2 is SMNVEV in the germline V gene (reference sequence). The CDR3 runs to 18 residues.

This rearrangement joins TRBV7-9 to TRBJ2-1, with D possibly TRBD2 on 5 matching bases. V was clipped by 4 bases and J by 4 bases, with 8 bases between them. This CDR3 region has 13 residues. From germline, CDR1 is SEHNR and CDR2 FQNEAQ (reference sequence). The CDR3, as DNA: TGTGCCAGCAGCTCCCGGACTTACAATGAGCAGTTCTTC. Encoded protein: CASSSRTYNEQFF.

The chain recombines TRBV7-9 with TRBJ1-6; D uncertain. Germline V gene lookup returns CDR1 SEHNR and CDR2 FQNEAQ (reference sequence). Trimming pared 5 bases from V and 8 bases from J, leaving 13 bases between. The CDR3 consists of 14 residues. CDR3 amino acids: CASSHILSDSPLHF. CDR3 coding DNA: TGTGCCAGCAGCCATATACTAAGTGATTCACCCCTCCACTTT. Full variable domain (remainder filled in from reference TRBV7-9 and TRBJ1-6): DTGVSQNPRHKITKRGQNVTFRCDPISEHNRLYWYRQTLGQGPEFLTYFQNEAQLEKSRLLSDRFSAERPKGSFSTLEIQRTEQGDSAMYLCASSHILSDSPLHFGNGTRLTVT.

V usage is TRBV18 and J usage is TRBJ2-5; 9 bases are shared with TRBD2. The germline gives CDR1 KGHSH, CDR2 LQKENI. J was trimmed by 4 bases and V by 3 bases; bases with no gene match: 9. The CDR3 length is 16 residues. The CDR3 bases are TGTGCCAGCTCACCCGAGCTAGCGGGGCAGGGAGAGACCCAGTACTTC. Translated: CASSPELAGQGETQYF. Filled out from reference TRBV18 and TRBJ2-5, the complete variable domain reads NAGVMQNPRHLVRRRGQEARLRCSPMKGHSHVYWYRQLPEEGLKFMVYLQKENIIDESGMPKERFSAEFPKEGPSILRIQQVVRGDSAAYFCASSPELAGQGETQYFGPGTRLLVL.

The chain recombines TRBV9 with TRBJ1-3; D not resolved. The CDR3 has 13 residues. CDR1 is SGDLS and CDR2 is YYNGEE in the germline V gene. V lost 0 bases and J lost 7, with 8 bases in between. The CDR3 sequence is CASSVASSNTIYF. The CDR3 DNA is TGTGCCAGCAGCGTAGCGTCCAGTAACACCATATATTTT.

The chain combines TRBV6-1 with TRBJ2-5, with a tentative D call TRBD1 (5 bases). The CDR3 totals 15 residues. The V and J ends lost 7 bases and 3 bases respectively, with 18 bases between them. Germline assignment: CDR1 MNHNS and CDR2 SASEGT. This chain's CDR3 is CASIPPSRQKETQYF. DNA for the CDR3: TGTGCCAGCATTCCTCCTTCCCGACAGAAAGAGACCCAGTACTTC.

CDR3 sequence: CASSNRGFDLIQFF. In nucleotides, the CDR3 is TGTGCCAGCAGTAACAGGGGGTTTGATTTAATCCAGTTCTTC. The rearrangement uses TRBV6-5 and TRBJ2-1, with 8 bases matching TRBD1. Germline CDR1 MNHEY, CDR2 SVGAGI. This CDR3 spans 14 amino acids. Trimming cost V 5 bases and J 13 bases; bases outside gene matches: 13.

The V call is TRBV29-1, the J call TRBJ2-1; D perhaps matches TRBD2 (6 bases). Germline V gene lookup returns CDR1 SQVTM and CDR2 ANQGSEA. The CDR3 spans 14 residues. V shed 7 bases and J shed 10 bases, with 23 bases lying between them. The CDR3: CSGNRDWAGVEQFF. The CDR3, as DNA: TGCAGCGGGAACCGGGACTGGGCTGGGGTCGAGCAGTTCTTC.

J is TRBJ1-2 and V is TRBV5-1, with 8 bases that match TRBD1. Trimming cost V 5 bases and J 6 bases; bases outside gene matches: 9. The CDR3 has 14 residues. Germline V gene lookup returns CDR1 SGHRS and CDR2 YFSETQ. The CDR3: CASSREQGEDGYTF. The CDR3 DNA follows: TGCGCCAGCAGTAGAGAACAGGGGGAAGATGGCTACACCTTC.

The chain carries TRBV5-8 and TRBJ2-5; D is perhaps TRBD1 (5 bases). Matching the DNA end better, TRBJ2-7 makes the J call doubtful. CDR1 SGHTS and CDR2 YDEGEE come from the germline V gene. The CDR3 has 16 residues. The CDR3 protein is CASSRRWVGQGNEQYF. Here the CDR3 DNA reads TGTGCCAGCAGCCGTCGTTGGGTGGGGCAGGGAAACGAGCAGTACTTC.

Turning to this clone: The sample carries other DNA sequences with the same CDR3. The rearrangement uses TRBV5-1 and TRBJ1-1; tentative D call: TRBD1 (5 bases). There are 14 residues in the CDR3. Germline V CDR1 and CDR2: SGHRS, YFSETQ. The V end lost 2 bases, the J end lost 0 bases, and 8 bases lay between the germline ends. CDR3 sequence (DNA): TGCGCCAGCAGCTTACTGACAGTGAACACTGAAGCTTTCTTT. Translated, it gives CASSLLTVNTEAFF. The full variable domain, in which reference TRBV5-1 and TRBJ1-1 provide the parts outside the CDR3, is KAGVTQTPRYLIKTRGQQVTLSCSPISGHRSVSWYQQTPGQGLQFLFEYFSETQRNKGNFPGRFSGRQFSNSRSEMNVSTLELGDSALYLCASSLLTVNTEAFFGQGTRLTVV.